Sequencing of this TCR beta chain was carried out in a study of shared clonotypes between healthy human individuals. Across the whole study: Each donor had three CD4 naive, three CD4 memory, two CD8 naive and one CD8 memory plate.

On this clone: What it binds is unknown.

Splitting of CD4+ cells produced CD45RA+ naive and CD45RA-negative memory subsets. Generated by immunoSEQ multiplex PCR, the TCRdb table keeps only in-frame clones and is missing some. The sample lists around 2.5 million clones, approximately 93% occurring once. Study-level findings and limits: A generally larger estimated richness was seen in naive subsets than in memory subsets. Several donors held 4.5% to 5% of naive CD4 clonotypes in common.

The sequencing input was naive CD4+ T cells from PBMCs. Subset described: CD45RA+ positively selected. The clonotype originates from a man younger than 35 in good health. Some clones in this sample may be carry-over from other donors' samples.

DNA of the CDR3: TGTGCCAGCAGCTTAATGGAGGGAGGGTGGAATGAGCAGTTCTTC. The encoded protein is CASSLMEGGWNEQFF. This chain connects TRBV7-3 to TRBJ2-1, with TRBD2 identical over 7 bases. The V gene's germline CDR1 is SGHTA and CDR2 FQGTGA. The CDR3 loop spans 15 amino acids. V lost 1 base, J lost 7 bases, and 7 bases stayed unmatched.